This entry features one T cell receptor (beta chain) sequence. Antigen unknown. Sequenced by immunoSEQ multiplex PCR; TCRdb stores in-frame clones only, minus some. The sample includes under 30,000 clones, about 90% of them seen just once. The data originate from a study of untreated major depressive disorder. Regarding the study as a whole: TRBV05-01 (Vbeta 5.1) usage was higher in CD4+ T cells of depressed patients than controls.

The germline V gene encodes CDR1 SGHNT and CDR2 YYREEE (reference sequence). The CDR3 runs to 14 residues. Trimming removed 0 bases at V and 1 base at J, with 7 bases between. V is TRBV5-4 and J is TRBJ1-2; D call uncertain. Sequencing was done on a sample of CD4+ T cells from PBMCs. This clonotype was sampled from a young woman with major depressive disorder. In DNA, the CDR3 is TGTGCCAGCAGCTTGGAATCTTTTAACTATGGCTACACCTTC. It yields the protein CASSLESFNYGYTF.